Presented here are 10 T cell receptor beta chains from one specimen sequenced in a study of blood T cell repertoires in COVID-19. Data came from immunoSEQ multiplex PCR; TCRdb stores just in-frame clones and leaves some out. The table shows some 350,000 clones, with roughly 89% occurring only once. Sample: peripheral blood. The receptors were gathered from a young woman who had recovered from COVID-19.

The chain carries TRBV29-1 and TRBJ1-2, with TRBD1 identical over 12 bases. V trimming: 1 base; J trimming: 11 bases; junction bases outside the gene matches: 11. Per germline, CDR1 SQVTM and CDR2 ANQGSEA. The CDR3 runs to 15 residues. The CDR3 nucleotides read TGCAGCGTTGAAGTTTCGGGACAGGGGGCAGTAGGTTACACCTTC. Translated, it gives CSVEVSGQGAVGYTF. The variable domain in full, with the rest retrieved from reference TRBV29-1 and TRBJ1-2, is SAVISQKPSRDICQRGTSLTIQCQVDSQVTMMFWYRQQPGQSLTLIATANQGSEATYESGFVIDKFPISRPNLTFSTLTVSNMSPEDSSIYLCSVEVSGQGAVGYTFGSGTRLTVV.

The chain has TRBV5-1 and TRBJ2-1, with 13 bases lining up with TRBD2. V lost 4 bases to trimming and J lost 1 base; unmatched junction nucleotides: 5. Germline assignment: CDR1 SGHRS and CDR2 YFSETQ. This CDR3 has 17 residues. The CDR3 sequence: CASSLGLAGESYNEQFF. In nucleotides, the CDR3 is TGCGCCAGCAGCCTCGGACTAGCGGGAGAGTCCTACAATGAGCAGTTCTTC. The variable domain in full, with the rest retrieved from reference TRBV5-1 and TRBJ2-1, is KAGVTQTPRYLIKTRGQQVTLSCSPISGHRSVSWYQQTPGQGLQFLFEYFSETQRNKGNFPGRFSGRQFSNSRSEMNVSTLELGDSALYLCASSLGLAGESYNEQFFGPGTRLTVL.

This chain connects TRBV18 to TRBJ2-7, with 10 bases fitting TRBD1. CDR3 length: 13 residues. Germline trimming cut 6 bases from V and 5 bases from J; bases unmatched to any gene: 4. Germline loops: CDR1 KGHSH, CDR2 LQKENI. CDR3 nucleotides: TGTGCCAGCTCCCGGACAGGGGGGGACGAGCAGTACGTC. Encoded protein: CASSRTGGDEQYV.

The gene calls are TRBV5-1 and TRBJ1-1; no reliable D call. Germline-derived CDR1 and CDR2 are SGHRS and YFSETQ. The CDR3 totals 14 residues. The V end was cut by 5 bases, the J end by 1 base, with 12 bases between. The CDR3 bases are TGCGCCAGCAGAACGGGTGCGACGAACACTGAAGCTTTCTTT. As protein: CASRTGATNTEAFF.

CDR3 sequence (DNA): TGTGCCAGCAGTTCCGACAGGGGGGCTAATTCACCCCTCCACTTT. This translates into CASSSDRGANSPLHF. The chain uses TRBV28 and TRBJ1-6; 9 bases are shared with TRBD1. The CDR3 contains 15 residues. V dropped 4 bases and J dropped 6; count of bases not matched to a gene: 4. Germline lookup yields CDR1 MDHEN and CDR2 SYDVKM.

The V call is TRBV2, the J call TRBJ2-3; D perhaps matches TRBD2 (6 bases). Per germline, CDR1 SNHLY and CDR2 FYNNEI. The V end was cut by 3 bases, the J end by 2 bases, with 15 bases between. The CDR3 totals 16 residues. In DNA form, the CDR3 reads TGTGCCAGCAGTGACCTGGCGGGATCTTCCACAGATACGCAGTATTTT. It codes for CASSDLAGSSTDTQYF.

The chain recombines TRBV12-5 with TRBJ2-2; 11 positions match TRBD2. J gave up 4 bases and V 6 bases, and 1 base lay outside the gene matches. The CDR3 covers 14 residues. The germline V gene encodes CDR1 LGHNT and CDR2 FRNRAP. The CDR3 DNA follows: TGTGCTAGTGGAACTAGCGGGAGCACCGGGGAGCTGTTTTTT. This translates into CASGTSGSTGELFF.

The rearrangement links TRBV11-3 to TRBJ1-1; no reliable D call. Germline V lookup: CDR1 SGHNT, CDR2 YENEEA. The CDR3 loop spans 17 amino acids. Trimming cost V 5 bases and J 3 bases, with 22 bases left between them. CDR3 protein: CASSQIADLSMYTEAFF. The CDR3 nucleotides are TGTGCCAGCAGCCAGATAGCAGACCTCTCGATGTACACTGAAGCTTTCTTT.

The CDR3 region is CASSLGENTEAFF. CDR3 sequence (DNA): TGTGCCAGCAGCCTCGGTGAGAACACTGAAGCTTTCTTT. This chain joins TRBV5-8 and TRBJ1-1; D is unclear. Germline-derived CDR1 and CDR2 are SGHTS and YDEGEE. With 4 bases removed from V and 1 base from J, the gap between germline ends came to 8 bases. This CDR3 has 13 residues.

This chain uses TRBV23-1 with TRBJ1-1, with TRBD1 matching 8 bases. TRBV23-1 is an ORF, and what it does is uncertain. The V gene end was trimmed by 4 bases and the J gene end by 3 bases; junction bases not matched to a gene: 4. The CDR3 contains 14 residues. The CDR3 spells CASSPDRGYTEAFF. DNA of the CDR3: TGCGCCAGCAGTCCCGACAGGGGTTACACTGAAGCTTTCTTT.